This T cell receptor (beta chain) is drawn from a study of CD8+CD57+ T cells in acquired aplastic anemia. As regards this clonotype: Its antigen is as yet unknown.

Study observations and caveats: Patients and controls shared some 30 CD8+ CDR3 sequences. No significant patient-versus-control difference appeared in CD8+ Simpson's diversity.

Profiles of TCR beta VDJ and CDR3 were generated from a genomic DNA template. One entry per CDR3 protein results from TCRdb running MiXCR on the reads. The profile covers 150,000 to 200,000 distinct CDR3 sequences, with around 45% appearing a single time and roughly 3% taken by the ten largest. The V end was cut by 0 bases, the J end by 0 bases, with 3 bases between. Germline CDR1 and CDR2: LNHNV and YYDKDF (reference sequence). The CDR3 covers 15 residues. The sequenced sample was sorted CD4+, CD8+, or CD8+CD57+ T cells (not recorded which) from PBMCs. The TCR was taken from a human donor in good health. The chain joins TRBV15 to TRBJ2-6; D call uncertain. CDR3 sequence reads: CATSRDPSGANVLTF. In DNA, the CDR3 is TGTGCCACCAGCAGAGATCCCTCTGGGGCCAACGTCCTGACTTTC.